This T cell receptor (beta chain) was captured by sequencing in a study of blood T cell repertoires in COVID-19. The wider study: COVID-19 samples from acute and convalescent phases originated in the United States, Italy and Spain.

Authors' analysis steps: From reference gene primer amplification, estimates of nucleated cell counts were derived. Assay used: immunoSEQ multiplex PCR; TCRdb lists only in-frame clones, some missing. The V and J calls and clone size were taken over from that table, and D and trimming were inferred from the DNA. The sample includes a few hundred thousand clones, around 86% of them seen just once. This clone was found a few times. This CDR3 contains 15 residues. Germline V gene sequence: CDR1 MNHEY, CDR2 SMNVEV (reference sequence). Unmatched junction bases numbered 7, after V lost 6 bases and J lost 6 bases. Researchers sorted participants into cohorts using their self-reported clinical history. Symptom resolution, clearance, or two negative PCRs marked the recovered donors of Cohort 3.

J is TRBJ2-2 and V is TRBV27, with TRBD2 identical over 10 bases. The sequence was collected from a woman between 45 and 65 years old who had recovered from COVID-19. The sample comprised PBMCs or T cells enriched from blood (not recorded which). CDR3 loop: CASRGLAGVPGELFF. CDR3 bases: TGTGCCAGCAGGGGGCTAGCGGGAGTCCCCGGGGAGCTGTTTTTT.